This TCR beta chain was retrieved from a study of blood T cell repertoires in COVID-19. TCRdb's copy holds only in-frame clones and misses some; the assay was immunoSEQ multiplex PCR. This sample has 75,000 to 85,000 clones, with 80% to 90% found just once. The germline gives CDR1 SGHTA, CDR2 FQGNSA. Trimming stripped 3 bases from V and 5 bases from J, with 14 bases between. The CDR3 contains 15 residues. Sequenced sample: peripheral blood. The chain links TRBV7-2 to TRBJ1-5; weak D call: TRBD1 (5 bases). The TCR sequence derives from a man in his sixties with COVID-19, enrolled during active disease. This CDR3 reads CASSFTAGQDQPQHF. The CDR3 DNA is TGTGCCAGCAGCTTTACGGCAGGGCAGGATCAGCCCCAGCATTTT.